A single sample gave rise to the 25 T cell receptor beta chains below, sequenced in a study of blood T cell repertoires in COVID-19. Generated by immunoSEQ multiplex PCR, the TCRdb table keeps only in-frame clones and is missing some. The sample carries roughly 250,000 clones, about 80% recorded once. Sequencing was carried out using peripheral blood. Receptor source: a woman of 80 years or more with acute or convalescent COVID-19.

The chain employs TRBV18 and TRBJ1-4, with D possibly matching TRBD1 (6 bases). The CDR3 extends over 13 amino acids. The V gene lost 6 bases and the J gene lost 5 bases, with 10 bases spanning the gap. Germline lookup yields CDR1 KGHSH and CDR2 LQKENI. The CDR3 nucleotides read TGTGCCAGCTCCGAAGGACAGAATGAAAAACTGTTTTTT. Translation gives CASSEGQNEKLFF.

The chain couples TRBV6-5 to TRBJ2-1; no definite D call. Trimming removed 0 bases at V and 9 bases at J, with 6 bases between. This CDR3 spans 12 amino acids. In germline, CDR1 is MNHEY, CDR2 SVGAGI. Here the CDR3 reads CASSYSTGEQFF. In DNA, the CDR3 is TGTGCCAGCAGTTACTCGACGGGTGAGCAGTTCTTC.

The rearrangement joins TRBV2 to TRBJ1-1; no clear D gene. CDR1 and CDR2 from the germline V gene are SNHLY and FYNNEI. CDR3 size: 12 residues. V dropped 3 bases and J dropped 6 bases, with 8 bases sitting between them. The CDR3 bases are TGTGCCAGCAGTGATTGGACTTCTGAAGCTTTCTTT. Translating gives CASSDWTSEAFF.

A few counts support this clone. The chain carries TRBV14 and TRBJ1-2, with D maybe TRBD1 (5 bases). The CDR3 runs to 13 residues. Germline V gives CDR1 SGHDN, CDR2 FVKESK. Trimming cost V 2 bases and J 6 bases, with 10 bases left between them. CDR3 sequence reads: CASSQQGRDGYTF. CDR3 DNA: TGTGCCAGCAGCCAACAGGGTAGGGATGGCTACACCTTC.

The chain combines TRBV18 with TRBJ1-4; no reliable D call. V was shortened by 1 base and J by 8 bases, with 11 bases between the two germline ends. The CDR3 is made up of 14 amino acids. Germline CDR1 and CDR2: KGHSH and LQKENI. CDR3 nucleotides: TGTGCCAGCTCACCACGGAACTCCAGGGAAAAACTGTTTTTT. The encoded protein is CASSPRNSREKLFF.

This rearrangement joins TRBV2 to TRBJ2-5; 7 nucleotides match TRBD1. The CDR3 is made up of 14 amino acids. The germline V gene encodes CDR1 SNHLY and CDR2 FYNNEI. V was clipped by 8 bases and J by 4 bases; unmatched bases: 10. CDR3 in amino acids: CASRTTGAVETQYF. Written as DNA, the CDR3 is TGTGCCAGCCGCACAACAGGGGCGGTAGAGACCCAGTACTTC. Drawing the rest from reference TRBV2 and TRBJ2-5, the complete variable domain is EPEVTQTPSHQVTQMGQEVILRCVPISNHLYFYWYRQILGQKVEFLVSFYNNEISEKSEIFDDQFSVERPDGSNFTLKIRSTKLEDSAMYFCASRTTGAVETQYFGPGTRLLVL.

The chain has TRBV6-5 and TRBJ1-5, with D maybe TRBD1 (6 bases). The V gene lost 8 bases and the J gene lost 2 bases, with 13 bases spanning the gap. The CDR3 covers 14 residues. Germline V gives CDR1 MNHEY, CDR2 SVGAGI. Here the CDR3 DNA reads TGTGCCAGCCGTACAGGGTTTGGCAATCAGCCCCAGCATTTT. This sequence encodes CASRTGFGNQPQHF.

The CDR3 DNA follows: TGTGCCAGCAGTTACTCAGGACAGCTTAACTATGGCTACACCTTC. Its translation is CASSYSGQLNYGYTF. This chain links TRBV6-2 or TRBV6-3 with TRBJ1-2, with D maybe TRBD1 (6 bases). The CDR3 totals 15 residues. CDR1 and CDR2 from the germline V gene are MNHEY and SVGEGT. The germline V and J ends were trimmed by 0 bases and 1 base, with 9 bases remaining between them.

The gene calls are TRBV5-6 and TRBJ2-3; 9 bases agree with TRBD2. Germline values: CDR1 SGHDT, CDR2 YYEEEE. The CDR3 has 15 residues. V lost 4 bases, J lost 0 bases, and 3 bases stayed unmatched. CDR3 amino acids: CASSRLADSTDTQYF. The DNA for the CDR3 is TGTGCCAGCAGCCGACTAGCGGATAGCACAGATACGCAGTATTTT.

This clone was found a few times. The genes are TRBV12-5 and TRBJ1-6; D may be TRBD1 (5 bases). Per the germline V gene, CDR1 is LGHNT and CDR2 is FRNRAP. The CDR3 extends over 14 amino acids. V shed 1 base and J shed 9 bases, with 10 bases lying between them. The CDR3: CASGLEEGISPLHF. The CDR3 coding sequence is TGTGCTAGTGGTTTGGAGGAGGGGATTTCACCCCTCCACTTT.

The J gene is TRBJ1-5, the V gene TRBV7-2; D call uncertain. The germline CDR1 and CDR2 sequences are SGHTA and FQGNSA. The CDR3 is 16 residues long. The ends were cut back, 5 bases at V and 1 base at J, with 15 bases in the middle. The CDR3 reads CASSADYPLSNQPQHF. CDR3 coding DNA: TGTGCCAGCAGCGCGGATTACCCTCTAAGCAATCAGCCCCAGCATTTT.

This sequence joins TRBV2 and TRBJ1-1, with 8 bases matching TRBD1. The CDR3 contains 16 residues. J gave up 0 bases and V 4 bases, and 7 bases lay outside the gene matches. CDR1 is SNHLY, CDR2 FYNNEI, per germline. CDR3 amino acids: CASSAGQVLMNTEAFF. In DNA form, the CDR3 reads TGTGCCAGCAGTGCGGGACAGGTGCTCATGAACACTGAAGCTTTCTTT.

The rearrangement joins TRBV27 to TRBJ2-3; 11 bases map to TRBD2. Germline CDR1 reads MNHEY; CDR2 reads SMNVEV (reference sequence). The CDR3 is made up of 17 amino acids. V was clipped by 6 bases and J by 6 bases; unmatched bases: 14. The CDR3 region has the DNA TGTGCCAGCAGCCGCCGGGGGACTAGCGGACTCATGGATACGCAGTATTTT. Amino acids: CASSRRGTSGLMDTQYF.

This rearrangement joins TRBV28 to TRBJ2-1; D is perhaps TRBD2 (5 bases). CDR3 length equals 11 residues. Germline V gene sequence: CDR1 MDHEN, CDR2 SYDVKM. Between the trimmed V and J ends, which lost 8 bases and 4 bases, there was a span of 6 bases. The CDR3 protein is CASEGYNEQFF. DNA for the CDR3: TGTGCCAGCGAGGGTTACAATGAGCAGTTCTTC.

The gene calls are TRBV28 and TRBJ1-6; weak D call: TRBD1 (5 bases). The CDR3 totals 14 residues. The V and J ends lost 7 bases and 3 bases respectively, with 10 bases between them. From germline, CDR1 is MDHEN and CDR2 SYDVKM. The CDR3 loop reads CASTGGGYNSPLHF. The CDR3 DNA reads as TGTGCCAGCACCGGGGGGGGCTATAATTCACCCCTCCACTTT.

The CDR3 region is CASNKYGTPQETQYF. The CDR3 DNA sequence: TGTGCCAGTAATAAGTACGGGACTCCTCAAGAGACCCAGTACTTC. The chain links TRBV19 to TRBJ2-5; D may be TRBD2 (6 bases). The CDR3 is 15 amino acids. Deletions cut 7 bases from V and 2 bases from J, with 17 bases between. Germline V gives CDR1 LNHDA, CDR2 SQIVND (reference sequence).

This clone was seen once. This chain links TRBV7-2 with TRBJ1-6; no firm D call. The CDR3 has 14 residues. Per germline, CDR1 SGHTA and CDR2 FQGNSA. Trimming cost V 1 base and J 7 bases, with 8 bases left between them. The chain's CDR3 is CASSLVGRNSPLHF. The CDR3 DNA follows: TGTGCCAGCAGCTTAGTCGGGAGAAATTCACCCCTCCACTTT. Supplemented by reference TRBV7-2 and TRBJ1-6, the full variable domain reads GAGVSQSPSNKVTEKGKDVELRCDPISGHTALYWYRQSLGQGLEFLIYFQGNSAPDKSGLPSDRFSAERTGGSVSTLTIQRTQQEDSAVYLCASSLVGRNSPLHFGNGTRLTVT.

Written as DNA, the CDR3 is TGTGCCAGCAGTTACTCGACAGGGGGGGGCAATGAGCAGTTCTTC. Protein product: CASSYSTGGGNEQFF. The J gene is TRBJ2-1, the V gene TRBV6-5; 9 positions agree with TRBD1. CDR1 and CDR2 from the germline V gene are MNHEY and SVGAGI. The CDR3 is made up of 15 amino acids. V lost 0 bases to trimming and J lost 6 bases; unmatched junction nucleotides: 3.

The rearrangement joins TRBV27 to TRBJ1-4; D gene uncertain. The germline V gene encodes CDR1 MNHEY and CDR2 SMNVEV (reference sequence). The CDR3 is 15 amino acids. Trimming shortened V by 3 bases and J by 4 bases, and 12 bases separated the two germline ends. In nucleotides, the CDR3 is TGTGCCAGCAGTTTTAGGGCGGCGGGTAATGAAAAACTGTTTTTT. Translation gives CASSFRAAGNEKLFF.

V and J are TRBV9 and TRBJ2-7, with a weak D call TRBD1 (6 bases). There are 14 residues in the CDR3. Germline CDR1 is SGDLS and CDR2 is YYNGEE. V was trimmed by 4 bases and J by 3 bases, leaving 14 bases between them. CDR3: CASSPRDRIYEQYF. In DNA form, the CDR3 reads TGTGCCAGCAGCCCCCGAGACAGGATCTACGAGCAGTACTTC.

The chain carries TRBV7-2 and TRBJ1-6; possibly TRBD1 for D (5 bases). This CDR3 has 15 amino acids. Trimming stripped 5 bases from V and 6 bases from J, with 14 bases between. Looked up from germline, CDR1 is SGHTA and CDR2 is FQGNSA. CDR3 protein: CASSIRGGPNSPLHF. CDR3 coding DNA: TGTGCCAGCAGCATCCGGGGGGGTCCTAATTCACCCCTCCACTTT.

This chain uses TRBV29-1 with TRBJ1-1; TRBD1 is a possible D gene (5 bases). V shed 7 bases and J shed 5 bases, with 17 bases lying between them. The germline V gene has CDR1 SQVTM and CDR2 ANQGSEA. The CDR3 has 13 amino acids. The CDR3 reads CSAGQGGETEAFF. In DNA form, the CDR3 reads TGCAGCGCTGGTCAGGGCGGAGAAACTGAAGCTTTCTTT.

V gene TRBV19 combines with J gene TRBJ2-5; D might be TRBD1 (6 bases). The V gene lost 4 bases and the J gene lost 2 bases, with 11 bases spanning the gap. The CDR3 consists of 14 residues. The germline V gene has CDR1 LNHDA and CDR2 SQIVND (reference sequence). The CDR3 DNA follows: TGTGCCAGTAGTAGTAGGACAGAACAAGAGACCCAGTACTTC. Amino acid sequence: CASSSRTEQETQYF.

This chain connects TRBV18 to TRBJ1-3; 9 nucleotides match TRBD1. Germline V gene data show CDR1 as KGHSH and CDR2 as LQKENI. The CDR3 is made up of 16 amino acids. With V trimmed by 3 bases and J by 0 bases, 3 bases remained unmatched. CDR3 region: CASSPGTGISGNTIYF. The CDR3 nucleotides read TGTGCCAGCTCACCGGGGACAGGGATCTCTGGAAACACCATATATTTT.

The sample holds one count of this clone. The J gene is TRBJ1-2, the V gene TRBV18, with D possibly TRBD1 on 6 matching bases. V lost 3 bases and J lost 11, with 13 bases in between. CDR3 length equals 12 residues. Germline V lookup: CDR1 KGHSH, CDR2 LQKENI. CDR3 coding DNA: TGTGCCAGCTCACCCCGGACAGAAGGGTACACCTTC. It codes for CASSPRTEGYTF.